The sequence of this TCR beta chain was determined in a study of T cell repertoires in cytomegalovirus infection. Study-wide findings and caveats: Dominating the ex vivo response were TCR beta clonotypes that were CMV-specific and HLA-C-restricted.

The CDR3 contains 14 residues. The V segment lost 7 bases and the J segment 4 bases; nucleotides outside the gene matches: 9. Germline V gene sequence: CDR1 MNHNS, CDR2 SASEGT. A word on this clonotype: Its target is not known.

TCRdb re-analysed the reads in MiXCR, keeping a single row per CDR3 protein. The sample holds about 260,000 distinct CDR3 sequences, roughly 10% seen once. The TCR originated in a human donor in good health (CMV status not recorded). Some clones in this sample may be carry-over from other donors' samples. Sequencing was performed on PBMCs. The gene calls are TRBV6-1 and TRBJ2-5; 7 bases fit TRBD1. Here the CDR3 reads CASKLDRVRETQYF. The CDR3 coding sequence is TGTGCCAGCAAACTTGACAGGGTTAGAGAGACCCAGTACTTC.